The present T cell receptor beta chain was sequenced within a study of early T cells in non-severe SARS-CoV-2 infection. Across the whole study: With bulk RNA from unsorted whole blood as input, sequencing yielded unpaired chains. Regarding the study as a whole: VDJdb-based matching was biased toward anti-spike CD8 responses and missed private and CD4 specificities.

This clonotype appeared many times. Antigen specificity is unknown. The library protocol tagged individual cDNA molecules with unique molecular identifiers. Each CDR3 protein gets one entry after TCRdb re-called the 5' RACE reads with MiXCR. The repertoire has roughly 69,000 distinct CDR3 sequences, over 8% of them found once; the top ten carry 15% to 17%. The receptor was isolated from an adult who was a healthcare worker with PCR-confirmed SARS-CoV-2 infection or an uninfected control (not recorded which). Source: whole blood, taken at baseline.

As DNA, the CDR3 is TGTGCCAGCAGTAGGGGACAGCTTTATAGCAATCAGCCCCAGCATTTT. Amino acid sequence: CASSRGQLYSNQPQHF. The chain employs TRBV12-3 or TRBV12-4 and TRBJ1-5; TRBD1 aligns across 7 bases. The V segment lost 5 bases and the J segment 0 bases; nucleotides outside the gene matches: 7. CDR3 length: 16 amino acids.